This is a list of T cell receptor beta chains from one sample in a study of cytomegalovirus exposure and HLA in healthy donors. Using immunoSEQ multiplex PCR, the repertoire was profiled, and TCRdb retains in-frame clones only, with some absent. The sample carries over 75,000 clones, approximately 76% recorded once. Sequenced input: PBMCs. Receptors originate from a man aged 35 to 55 in good health and CMV-seropositive. Each CDR3 is given with its conserved first and last residue. D genes are given only for firm matches. Size is omitted from some rows. Given values are once, few, many or a class for expanded clones.

CDR3aa: CASRSNAASFNGEQFF
CDR3nt: TGCGCCAGCAGGTCTAATGCGGCTAGCTTCAATGGAGAGCAGTTCTTC
v_gene: TRBV5-1
d_gene: .
j_gene: TRBJ2-1
abundance: .

CDR3aa: CASSKRIAESSYNEQFF
CDR3nt: TGTGCCAGCAGCAAAAGGATAGCGGAGAGTTCCTACAATGAGCAGTTCTTC
v_gene: TRBV21-1
d_gene: .
j_gene: TRBJ2-1
abundance: .

CDR3aa: CASRRTGVDTGELFF
CDR3nt: TGTGCCAGCAGGCGTACAGGGGTGGACACCGGGGAGCTGTTTTTT
v_gene: TRBV25-1
d_gene: TRBD1
j_gene: TRBJ2-2
abundance: .

CDR3aa: CASRGQEEAFF
CDR3nt: TGCGCCAGCAGGGGACAGGAAGAAGCTTTCTTT
v_gene: TRBV5-1
d_gene: TRBD1
j_gene: TRBJ1-1
abundance: few

CDR3aa: CASSYSGQGSYEQYF
CDR3nt: TGTGCCAGCAGTTACTCGGGACAGGGATCCTACGAGCAGTACTTC
v_gene: TRBV6-5
d_gene: TRBD1
j_gene: TRBJ2-7
abundance: .

CDR3aa: CASRPGLGGELFF
CDR3nt: TGTGCCAGCAGACCCGGACTGGGCGGGGAGCTGTTTTTT
v_gene: TRBV27
d_gene: .
j_gene: TRBJ2-2
abundance: .

CDR3aa: CASSQGDMSETQYF
CDR3nt: TGTGCCAGCAGCCAAGGCGACATGTCAGAGACCCAGTACTTC
v_gene: TRBV7-2
d_gene: .
j_gene: TRBJ2-5
abundance: .

CDR3aa: CASRHEPRTDTQYF
CDR3nt: TGTGCCAGCAGGCACGAGCCTCGCACAGATACGCAGTATTTT
v_gene: TRBV27
d_gene: .
j_gene: TRBJ2-3
abundance: .

CDR3aa: CAISESKGFMSAFF
CDR3nt: TGTGCCATCAGTGAGTCAAAGGGGTTCATGTCGGCTTTCTTT
v_gene: TRBV10-3
d_gene: .
j_gene: TRBJ1-1
abundance: .

CDR3aa: CASSFTAGPSDTQYF
CDR3nt: TGTGCTAGCAGCTTTACGGCAGGGCCATCAGATACGCAGTATTTT
v_gene: TRBV7-7
d_gene: .
j_gene: TRBJ2-3
abundance: .

CDR3aa: CASSKLISGANVLTF
CDR3nt: TGTGCCAGCAGTAAACTGATCTCTGGGGCCAACGTCCTGACTTTC
v_gene: TRBV28
d_gene: .
j_gene: TRBJ2-6
abundance: .

CDR3aa: CASFGAGEQETQYF
CDR3nt: TGTGCCAGTTTCGGGGCAGGGGAACAAGAGACCCAGTACTTC
v_gene: TRBV6-6
d_gene: .
j_gene: TRBJ2-5
abundance: .

CDR3aa: CASSPQSWSYEQYF
CDR3nt: TGTGCCAGCAGCCCCCAGTCTTGGTCCTACGAGCAGTACTTC
v_gene: TRBV9
d_gene: .
j_gene: TRBJ2-7
abundance: .

CDR3aa: CASSAGTATNQPQHF
CDR3nt: TGTGCCAGCAGCGCCGGGACAGCAACCAATCAGCCCCAGCATTTT
v_gene: TRBV9
d_gene: TRBD1
j_gene: TRBJ1-5
abundance: few

CDR3aa: CASSYSSPGVNTEAFF
CDR3nt: TGTGCCAGCAGTTACTCATCCCCGGGGGTGAACACTGAAGCTTTCTTT
v_gene: TRBV6-6
d_gene: .
j_gene: TRBJ1-1
abundance: few

CDR3aa: CASSPSWTGGGYEQYF
CDR3nt: TGCGCCAGCAGCCCATCTTGGACAGGGGGCGGCTACGAGCAGTACTTC
v_gene: TRBV4-3
d_gene: TRBD1
j_gene: TRBJ2-7
abundance: few

CDR3aa: CASSELDGYEQYF
CDR3nt: TGCGCCAGCAGTGAGCTAGATGGTTACGAGCAGTACTTC
v_gene: TRBV10-2
d_gene: .
j_gene: TRBJ2-7
abundance: .

CDR3aa: CASSFSDGLAPYNEQFF
CDR3nt: TGTGCCAGCAGCTTTTCGGACGGACTAGCCCCCTACAATGAGCAGTTCTTC
v_gene: TRBV7-9
d_gene: TRBD2
j_gene: TRBJ2-1
abundance: .

CDR3aa: CAINSGTNYEQYF
CDR3nt: TGTGCCATCAATTCAGGGACTAACTACGAGCAGTACTTC
v_gene: TRBV10-3
d_gene: TRBD2
j_gene: TRBJ2-7
abundance: .

CDR3aa: CSVGDRGGLNTEAFF
CDR3nt: TGCAGCGTAGGGGACAGGGGCGGGCTTAACACTGAAGCTTTCTTT
v_gene: TRBV29-1
d_gene: TRBD1
j_gene: TRBJ1-1
abundance: once

CDR3aa: CATSQIPRVGNTEAFF
CDR3nt: TGTGCCACCAGCCAAATTCCCAGGGTGGGGAACACTGAAGCTTTCTTT
v_gene: TRBV15
d_gene: .
j_gene: TRBJ1-1
abundance: .

CDR3aa: CASSLGGLAGTDTQYF
CDR3nt: TGCGCCAGCAGCTTGGGGGGACTAGCGGGCACAGATACGCAGTATTTT
v_gene: TRBV5-1
d_gene: TRBD2
j_gene: TRBJ2-3
abundance: .

CDR3aa: CASSLVAGGNEQFF
CDR3nt: TGTGCCAGCAGCTTAGTTGCGGGGGGCAATGAGCAGTTCTTC
v_gene: TRBV7-2
d_gene: TRBD2
j_gene: TRBJ2-1
abundance: few

CDR3aa: CASSFGQTNYGYTF
CDR3nt: TGTGCTAGCAGCTTCGGACAGACTAACTATGGCTACACCTTC
v_gene: TRBV7-7
d_gene: .
j_gene: TRBJ1-2
abundance: once

CDR3aa: CASSPSRGEYQPQHF
CDR3nt: TGTGCCAGCAGCCCCAGCCGGGGTGAGTATCAGCCCCAGCATTTT
v_gene: TRBV11-3
d_gene: .
j_gene: TRBJ1-5
abundance: once

CDR3aa: CASSPTPSAGGVDEQFF
CDR3nt: TGCGCCAGCAGCCCGACCCCGTCAGCGGGAGGGGTAGATGAGCAGTTCTTC
v_gene: TRBV5-1
d_gene: TRBD2
j_gene: TRBJ2-1
abundance: .

CDR3aa: CASSFRTSLSYEQYF
CDR3nt: TGTGCCAGCAGCTTCCGGACTAGCCTCTCCTACGAGCAGTACTTC
v_gene: TRBV5-4
d_gene: TRBD2
j_gene: TRBJ2-7
abundance: .

CDR3aa: CASSVEEGRGELFF
CDR3nt: TGTGCCAGCAGCGTAGAGGAGGGGCGTGGGGAGCTGTTTTTT
v_gene: TRBV9
d_gene: .
j_gene: TRBJ2-2
abundance: .

CDR3aa: CASNRQGSHSPLHF
CDR3nt: TGTGCCAGCAATCGACAGGGTAGCCACTCACCCCTCCACTTT
v_gene: TRBV2
d_gene: TRBD1
j_gene: TRBJ1-6
abundance: .

CDR3aa: CASSITSGGAWGETQYF
CDR3nt: TGCGCCAGCAGCATAACTAGCGGGGGGGCCTGGGGAGAGACCCAGTACTTC
v_gene: TRBV5-1
d_gene: TRBD2
j_gene: TRBJ2-5
abundance: .

CDR3aa: CASSHSDRADNQPQHF
CDR3nt: TGCGCCAGCAGTCATTCCGACAGGGCCGATAATCAGCCCCAGCATTTT
v_gene: TRBV23-1
d_gene: TRBD1
j_gene: TRBJ1-5
abundance: .

CDR3aa: CASSPTGPEGTQYF
CDR3nt: TGTGCCAGCAGCCCGACAGGACCCGAAGGTACGCAGTATTTT
v_gene: TRBV6-6
d_gene: .
j_gene: TRBJ2-3
abundance: .

CDR3aa: CASSWDSYGYTF
CDR3nt: TGTGCCAGCAGCTGGGACTCCTATGGCTACACCTTC
v_gene: TRBV7-8
d_gene: .
j_gene: TRBJ1-2
abundance: .

CDR3aa: CASSPLGLGQNEQFF
CDR3nt: TGTGCCAGCTCACCGTTGGGGCTGGGGCAGAATGAGCAGTTCTTC
v_gene: TRBV18
d_gene: .
j_gene: TRBJ2-1
abundance: once

CDR3aa: CASSLVGGGETQYF
CDR3nt: TGCGCCAGCAGCTTGGTTGGGGGCGGAGAGACCCAGTACTTC
v_gene: TRBV5-1
d_gene: .
j_gene: TRBJ2-5
abundance: .

CDR3aa: CASSEEGYPTDTQYF
CDR3nt: TGTGCCAGCAGCGAGGAGGGATACCCAACGGATACGCAGTATTTT
v_gene: TRBV2
d_gene: .
j_gene: TRBJ2-3
abundance: .

CDR3aa: CASNQDSGQEKLFF
CDR3nt: TGTGCCAGCAACCAGGACAGCGGCCAAGAAAAACTGTTTTTT
v_gene: TRBV28
d_gene: .
j_gene: TRBJ1-4
abundance: .

CDR3aa: CASSVEQNHNSPLHF
CDR3nt: TGTGCCAGCAGCGTAGAACAGAATCATAATTCACCCCTCCACTTT
v_gene: TRBV9
d_gene: .
j_gene: TRBJ1-6
abundance: .

CDR3aa: CASKAVRNQPQHF
CDR3nt: TGTGCCAGCAAAGCGGTCCGAAATCAGCCCCAGCATTTT
v_gene: TRBV18
d_gene: .
j_gene: TRBJ1-5
abundance: .

CDR3aa: CASSYSHSPNQPQHF
CDR3nt: TGTGCCAGCAGTTACTCTCACAGCCCTAATCAGCCCCAGCATTTT
v_gene: TRBV6-6
d_gene: .
j_gene: TRBJ1-5
abundance: .

CDR3aa: CASSEAWRGRNEKLFF
CDR3nt: TGTGCCAGCAGTGAAGCGTGGAGAGGGCGGAATGAAAAACTGTTTTTT
v_gene: TRBV6-1
d_gene: .
j_gene: TRBJ1-4
abundance: .

CDR3aa: CATSSSLTGSSYEQYF
CDR3nt: TGTGCCACCAGCAGCAGCCTGACAGGGTCCTCCTACGAGCAGTACTTC
v_gene: TRBV5-5
d_gene: TRBD1
j_gene: TRBJ2-7
abundance: .

CDR3aa: CASSSYFSGGSQSSYNEQFF
CDR3nt: TGCGCCAGCAGCTCATACTTTAGCGGGGGATCCCAAAGCTCCTACAATGAGCAGTTCTTC
v_gene: TRBV5-1
d_gene: TRBD2
j_gene: TRBJ2-1
abundance: .

CDR3aa: CASSQDRDIETDTQYF
CDR3nt: TGCGCCAGCAGCCAAGACAGGGACATAGAGACAGATACGCAGTATTTT
v_gene: TRBV4-3
d_gene: .
j_gene: TRBJ2-3
abundance: .

CDR3aa: CASSGDRQVGEQFF
CDR3nt: TGTGCCAGCAGTGGCGACCGACAGGTTGGTGAGCAGTTCTTC
v_gene: TRBV6-4
d_gene: .
j_gene: TRBJ2-1
abundance: .

CDR3aa: CASSPRTPTYEQYF
CDR3nt: TGTGCCAGTAGTCCGCGGACACCAACCTACGAGCAGTACTTC
v_gene: TRBV19
d_gene: .
j_gene: TRBJ2-7
abundance: .